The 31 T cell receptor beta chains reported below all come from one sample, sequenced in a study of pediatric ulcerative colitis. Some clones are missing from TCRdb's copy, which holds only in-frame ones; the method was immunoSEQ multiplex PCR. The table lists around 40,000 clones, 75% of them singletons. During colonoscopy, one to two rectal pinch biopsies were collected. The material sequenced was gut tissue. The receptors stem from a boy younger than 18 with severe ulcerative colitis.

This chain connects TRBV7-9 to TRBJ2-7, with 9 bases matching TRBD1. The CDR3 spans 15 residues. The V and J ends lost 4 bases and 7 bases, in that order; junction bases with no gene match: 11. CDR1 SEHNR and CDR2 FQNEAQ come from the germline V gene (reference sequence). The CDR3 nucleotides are TGTGCCAGCAGCTGGACAGGGGTGACTTCGGTTGAGCAGTACTTC. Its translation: CASSWTGVTSVEQYF.

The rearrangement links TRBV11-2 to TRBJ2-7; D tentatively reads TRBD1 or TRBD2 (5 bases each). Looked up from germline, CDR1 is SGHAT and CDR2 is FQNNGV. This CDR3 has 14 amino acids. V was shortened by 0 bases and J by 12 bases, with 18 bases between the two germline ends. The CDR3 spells CASSLEPGPGAWYF. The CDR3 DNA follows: TGTGCCAGCAGCTTAGAACCGGGACCCGGAGCATGGTACTTC.

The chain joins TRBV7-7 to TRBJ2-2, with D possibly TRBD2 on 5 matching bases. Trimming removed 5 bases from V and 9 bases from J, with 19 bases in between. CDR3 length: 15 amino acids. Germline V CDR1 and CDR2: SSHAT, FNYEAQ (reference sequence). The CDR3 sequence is CASSPHGLDSRELFF. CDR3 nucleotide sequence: TGTGCCAGCAGCCCGCATGGACTTGATTCTAGGGAGCTGTTTTTT. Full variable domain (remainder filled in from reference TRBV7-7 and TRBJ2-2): GAGVSQSPRYKVTKRGQDVTLRCDPISSHATLYWYQQALGQGPEFLTYFNYEAQPDKSGLPSDRFSAERPEGSISTLTIQRTEQRDSAMYRCASSPHGLDSRELFFGEGSRLTVL.

CDR3 bases: TGTGCCAGCAGCCAAGTAGAGGGGCCCTACAATGAGCAGTTCTTC. It is translated as CASSQVEGPYNEQFF. The V gene is TRBV4-2, the J gene TRBJ2-1; D is perhaps TRBD1 or TRBD2 (5 bases each). Germline V gene lookup returns CDR1 LGHNA and CDR2 YNFKEQ. Trimming left V 1 base short and J 2 bases short, with 9 bases between. The length of the CDR3 is 15 residues.

The DNA for the CDR3 is TGTGCCAGCAGCTCCGCCCCTCTTTTGGAATCTTACGAGCAGTACTTC. Translated, it gives CASSSAPLLESYEQYF. The genes are TRBV5-6 and TRBJ2-7; D not certain. The CDR3 contains 16 residues. Between the trimmed V and J ends, which lost 3 bases and 4 bases, there was a span of 20 bases. Per the germline V gene, CDR1 is SGHDT and CDR2 is YYEEEE. Variable domain in full (rest from reference TRBV5-6 and TRBJ2-7): DAGVTQSPTHLIKTRGQQVTLRCSPKSGHDTVSWYQQALGQGPQFIFQYYEEEERQRGNFPDRFSGHQFPNYSSELNVNALLLGDSALYLCASSSAPLLESYEQYFGPGTRLTVT.

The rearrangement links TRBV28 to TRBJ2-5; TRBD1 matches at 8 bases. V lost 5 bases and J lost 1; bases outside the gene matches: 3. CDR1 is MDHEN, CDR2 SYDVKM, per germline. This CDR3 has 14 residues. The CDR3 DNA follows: TGTGCCAGCAGTCGTGGACAGGGCCAAGAGACCCAGTACTTC. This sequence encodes CASSRGQGQETQYF.

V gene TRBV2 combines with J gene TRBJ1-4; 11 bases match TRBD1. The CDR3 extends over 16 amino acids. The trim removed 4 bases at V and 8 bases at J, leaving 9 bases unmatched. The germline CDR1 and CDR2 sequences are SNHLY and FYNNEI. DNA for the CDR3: TGTGCCAGCAGTGCTCATCCGGGACAGGGGGACGAAAAACTGTTTTTT. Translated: CASSAHPGQGDEKLFF.

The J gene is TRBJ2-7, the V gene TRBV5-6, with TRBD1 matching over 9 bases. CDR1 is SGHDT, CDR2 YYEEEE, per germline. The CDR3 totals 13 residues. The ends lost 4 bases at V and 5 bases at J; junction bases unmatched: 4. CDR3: CASSQDRGNEQYF. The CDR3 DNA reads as TGTGCCAGCAGCCAGGACAGGGGAAACGAGCAGTACTTC.

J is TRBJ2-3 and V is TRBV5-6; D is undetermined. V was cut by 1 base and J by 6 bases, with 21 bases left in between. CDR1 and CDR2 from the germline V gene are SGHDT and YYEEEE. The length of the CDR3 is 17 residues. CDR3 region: CASSLRESRDCIDTQYF. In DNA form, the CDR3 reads TGTGCCAGCAGCTTGCGCGAGTCTAGAGACTGCATTGATACGCAGTATTTT.

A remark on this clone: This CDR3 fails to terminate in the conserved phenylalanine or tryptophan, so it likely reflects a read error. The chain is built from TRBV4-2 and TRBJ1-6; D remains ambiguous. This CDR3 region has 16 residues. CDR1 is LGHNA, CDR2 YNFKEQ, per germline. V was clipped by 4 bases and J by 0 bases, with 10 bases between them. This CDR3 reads CASSLSVSSYNSPLHL. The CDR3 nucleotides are TGTGCCAGCAGCCTCTCGGTTAGCTCCTATAATTCACCCCTCCACCTT.

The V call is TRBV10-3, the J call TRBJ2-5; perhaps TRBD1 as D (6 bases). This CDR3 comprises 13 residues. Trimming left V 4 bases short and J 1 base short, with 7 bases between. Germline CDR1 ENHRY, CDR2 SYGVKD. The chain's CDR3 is CAISGQAQETQYF. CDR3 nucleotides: TGTGCCATCAGTGGACAGGCCCAAGAGACCCAGTACTTC.

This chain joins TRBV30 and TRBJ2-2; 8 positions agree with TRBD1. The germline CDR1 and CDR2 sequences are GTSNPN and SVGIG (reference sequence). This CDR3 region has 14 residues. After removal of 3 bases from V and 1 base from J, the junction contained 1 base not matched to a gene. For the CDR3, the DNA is TGTGCCTGGAGAGGACAGGGGAACACCGGGGAGCTGTTTTTT. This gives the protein CAWRGQGNTGELFF.

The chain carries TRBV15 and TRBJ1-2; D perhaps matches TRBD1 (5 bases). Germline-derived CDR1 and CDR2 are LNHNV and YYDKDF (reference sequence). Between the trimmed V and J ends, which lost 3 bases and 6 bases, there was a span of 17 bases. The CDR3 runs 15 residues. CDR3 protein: CATSSNEVGVHGYTF. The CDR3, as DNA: TGTGCCACCAGCAGCAATGAGGTGGGGGTACATGGCTACACCTTC.

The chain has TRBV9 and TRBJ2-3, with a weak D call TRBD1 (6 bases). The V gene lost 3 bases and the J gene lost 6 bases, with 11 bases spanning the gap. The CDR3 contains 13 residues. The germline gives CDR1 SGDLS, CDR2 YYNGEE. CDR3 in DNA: TGTGCCAGCAGCGCCTCAGGGGCCGATACGCAGTATTTT. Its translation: CASSASGADTQYF.

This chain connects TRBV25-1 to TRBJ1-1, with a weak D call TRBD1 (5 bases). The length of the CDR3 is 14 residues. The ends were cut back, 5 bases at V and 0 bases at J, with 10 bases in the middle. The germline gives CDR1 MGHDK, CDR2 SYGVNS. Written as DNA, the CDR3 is TGTGCCAGCAGTCTCGGGACCATGAACACTGAAGCTTTCTTT. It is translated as CASSLGTMNTEAFF.

The CDR3 reads CASSFFGASTDTQYF. As DNA, the CDR3 is TGCGCCAGCAGCTTTTTTGGGGCTAGCACAGATACGCAGTATTTT. V gene TRBV5-1 combines with J gene TRBJ2-3; possibly TRBD1 for D (5 bases). The CDR3 runs to 15 residues. V lost 2 bases, J lost 0 bases, and 10 bases lay in between. Germline V gene lookup returns CDR1 SGHRS and CDR2 YFSETQ.

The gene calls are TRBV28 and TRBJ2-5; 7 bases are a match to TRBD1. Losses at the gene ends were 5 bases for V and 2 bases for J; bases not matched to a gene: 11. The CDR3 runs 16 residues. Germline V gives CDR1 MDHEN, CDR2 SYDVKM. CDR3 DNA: TGTGCCAGCAGTCCGCCCGGACAGGCTCGGCAAGAGACCCAGTACTTC. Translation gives CASSPPGQARQETQYF.

The CDR3: CVRSRRQGTPGNTIYF. The CDR3 DNA follows: TGTGTCAGAAGTAGGCGACAGGGGACGCCTGGAAACACCATATATTTT. V gene TRBV7-5 combines with J gene TRBJ1-3; TRBD1, the table's D call, lacks a check against the DNA. TRBV7-5 is noted as a pseudogene. The CDR3 length is 16 residues.

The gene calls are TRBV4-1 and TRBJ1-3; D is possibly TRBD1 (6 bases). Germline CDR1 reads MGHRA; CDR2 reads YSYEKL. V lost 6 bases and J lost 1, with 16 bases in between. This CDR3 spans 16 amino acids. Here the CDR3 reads CASRTLMGASGNTIYF. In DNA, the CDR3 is TGCGCCAGCAGGACACTTATGGGGGCATCTGGAAACACCATATATTTT.

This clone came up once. This CDR3 is CASSKRSRVTEAFF. In nucleotides, the CDR3 is TGTGCCAGCAGCAAAAGGTCCAGGGTCACTGAAGCTTTCTTT. The J gene is TRBJ1-1, the V gene TRBV27; maybe TRBD1 (5 bases). The germline V and J ends were trimmed by 6 bases and 4 bases, with 15 bases remaining between them. CDR1 is MNHEY, CDR2 SMNVEV, per germline (reference sequence). There are 14 residues in the CDR3.

CDR3 coding DNA: TGTGCCAGGGAGGGGGCGAATAATTCACCCCTCCACTTT. It codes for CAREGANNSPLHF. This chain links TRBV2 with TRBJ1-6, with 7 nucleotides matching TRBD1. The CDR3 runs to 13 residues. V lost 9 bases and J lost 5; bases outside the gene matches: 4. The V gene's germline CDR1 is SNHLY and CDR2 FYNNEI.

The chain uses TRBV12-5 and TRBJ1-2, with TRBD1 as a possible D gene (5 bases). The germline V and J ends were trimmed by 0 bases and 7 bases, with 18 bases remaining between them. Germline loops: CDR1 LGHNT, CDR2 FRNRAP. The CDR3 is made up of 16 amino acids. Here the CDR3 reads CASGLVGPGNAGGYTF. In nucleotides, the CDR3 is TGTGCTAGTGGTTTGGTAGGGCCAGGGAACGCAGGTGGCTACACCTTC.

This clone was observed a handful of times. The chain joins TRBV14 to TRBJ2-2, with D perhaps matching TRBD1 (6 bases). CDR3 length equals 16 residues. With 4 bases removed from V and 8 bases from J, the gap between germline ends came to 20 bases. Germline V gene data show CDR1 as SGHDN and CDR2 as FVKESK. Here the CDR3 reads CASSPIQGNFAGELFF. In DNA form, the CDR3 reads TGTGCCAGCAGCCCCATACAGGGAAATTTTGCTGGGGAGCTGTTTTTT.

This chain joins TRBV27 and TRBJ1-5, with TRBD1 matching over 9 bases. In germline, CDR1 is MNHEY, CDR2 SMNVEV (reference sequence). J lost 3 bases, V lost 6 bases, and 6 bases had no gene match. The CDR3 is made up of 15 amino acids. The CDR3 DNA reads TGTGCCAGCAGAGTTGGACAGGGGAACAATCAGCCCCAGCATTTT. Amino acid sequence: CASRVGQGNNQPQHF.

The CDR3 sequence is CAWSAGLGNTEAFF. CDR3 DNA sequence: TGTGCCTGGAGTGCGGGGCTCGGGAACACTGAAGCTTTCTTT. This sequence joins TRBV30 and TRBJ1-1; possible D gene TRBD1, 5 bases. The V gene lost 1 base and the J gene lost 1 base, with 10 bases spanning the gap. Per germline, CDR1 GTSNPN and CDR2 SVGIG (reference sequence). CDR3 length equals 14 residues.

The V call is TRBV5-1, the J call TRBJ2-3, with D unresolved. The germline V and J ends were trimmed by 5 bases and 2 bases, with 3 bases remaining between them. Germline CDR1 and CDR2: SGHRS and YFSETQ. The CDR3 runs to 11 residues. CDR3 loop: CASRATDTQYF. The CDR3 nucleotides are TGCGCCAGCAGGGCCACAGATACGCAGTATTTT.

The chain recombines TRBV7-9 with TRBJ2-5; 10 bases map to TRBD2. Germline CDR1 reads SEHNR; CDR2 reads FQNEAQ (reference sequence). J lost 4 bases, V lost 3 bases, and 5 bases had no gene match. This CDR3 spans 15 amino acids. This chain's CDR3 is CASSFGLADGETQYF. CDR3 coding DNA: TGTGCCAGCAGCTTCGGACTAGCGGACGGAGAGACCCAGTACTTC.

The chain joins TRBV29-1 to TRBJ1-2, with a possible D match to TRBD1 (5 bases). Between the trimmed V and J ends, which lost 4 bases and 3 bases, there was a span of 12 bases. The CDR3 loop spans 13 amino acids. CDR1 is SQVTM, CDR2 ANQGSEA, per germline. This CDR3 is CSVGQLNDYGYTF. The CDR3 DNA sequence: TGCAGCGTTGGACAGCTAAATGACTATGGCTACACCTTC.

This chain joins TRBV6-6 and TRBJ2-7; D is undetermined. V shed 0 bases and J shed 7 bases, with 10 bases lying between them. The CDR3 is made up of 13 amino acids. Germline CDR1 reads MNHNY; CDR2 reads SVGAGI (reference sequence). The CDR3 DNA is TGTGCCAGCAGTTACTCTTCATTCTCAGAGCAGTACTTC. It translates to CASSYSSFSEQYF.

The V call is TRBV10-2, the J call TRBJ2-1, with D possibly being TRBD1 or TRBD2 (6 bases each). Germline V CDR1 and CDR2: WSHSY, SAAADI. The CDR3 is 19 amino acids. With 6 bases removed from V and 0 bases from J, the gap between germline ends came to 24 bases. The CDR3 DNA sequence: TGCGCCAGCAGCCCGAAAAGAGAGCTACAGGGACTCTCCTACAATGAGCAGTTCTTC. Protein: CASSPKRELQGLSYNEQFF.

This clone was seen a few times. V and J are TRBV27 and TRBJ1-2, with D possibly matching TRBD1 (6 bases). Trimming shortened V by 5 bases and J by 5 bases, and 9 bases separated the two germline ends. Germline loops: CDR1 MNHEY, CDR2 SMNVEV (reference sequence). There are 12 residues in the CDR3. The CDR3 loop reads CASSTTGYGYTF. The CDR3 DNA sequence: TGTGCCAGCAGTACCACAGGGTATGGCTACACCTTC.